This record covers a single TCR beta chain. Antigen unknown. These data are taken from a study of beta chain features in type 1 diabetes. Study information: Sorted cells examined across all samples numbered roughly 100 million.

TCRB transcripts that were expressed got sequenced, as all of the isolated RNA had been reverse transcribed. Each sample of naive, central memory or regulatory T cells had, on average, roughly 3.6 million reads. The data were produced by immunoSEQ multiplex PCR, yet TCRdb's version contains in-frame clones alone and is incomplete. There are about 140,000 clones in the sample; roughly 9.7% occur only once, and about 0.6% lies in the top ten. The CDR3 has 13 residues. Per germline, CDR1 SGHNT and CDR2 YENEEA. Trimming removed 2 bases at V and 4 bases at J, with 8 bases between. Study-level points and caveats: The study found fewer insertions and more deletions at VDJ junctions in type 1 diabetes patients.

This TCR was sampled from a woman aged 40 to 50 in good health. This chain connects TRBV11-3 to TRBJ1-1; D unresolved. The specimen was central memory CD4+ T cells from blood. CDR3 in amino acids: CASSLSRSTEAFF. CDR3 in DNA: TGTGCCAGCAGCTTATCAAGGAGCACTGAAGCTTTCTTT.